A single sample gave rise to the 8 T cell receptor beta chains below, sequenced in a study of CD8 T cells in ankylosing spondylitis (dated by TCRdb to about 2017). Receptors were amplified or captured by 5' RACE. Sequencing was performed on an Illumina HiSeq 2500. TCRdb trimmed the raw reads at Q25, called clones with MiXCR and kept productive beta chains. One record per CDR3 amino acid sequence lists the most common genes and DNA. For this sample there are some 90,000 distinct CDR3 sequences; 27% appear just once. The top ten hold around three fifths of the sample. Sample: blood, either unsorted or a sorted T cell fraction (not recorded which). All receptors derive from a male donor with ankylosing spondylitis or in good health (not recorded which).

CDR3 residues: CASSEPTSANEQFF. CDR3 coding DNA: TGCGCCAGCAGCGAACCTACTAGCGCCAATGAGCAGTTCTTC. The gene calls are TRBV5-1 and TRBJ2-1; 7 bases line up with TRBD2. The CDR3 has 14 residues. J lost 6 bases, V lost 4 bases, and 7 bases had no gene match. The germline gives CDR1 SGHRS, CDR2 YFSETQ.

This clonotype was detected many times. The V call is TRBV5-6, the J call TRBJ2-1; unclear D gene. CDR3 size: 11 residues. Germline V lookup: CDR1 SGHDT, CDR2 YYEEEE. Trimming stripped 4 bases from V and 8 bases from J, with 7 bases between. The chain's CDR3 is CASSLDHEQFF. In DNA form, the CDR3 reads TGTGCCAGCAGCCTCGACCATGAGCAGTTCTTC. The whole variable domain, remainder taken from reference TRBV5-6 and TRBJ2-1, is DAGVTQSPTHLIKTRGQQVTLRCSPKSGHDTVSWYQQALGQGPQFIFQYYEEEERQRGNFPDRFSGHQFPNYSSELNVNALLLGDSALYLCASSLDHEQFFGPGTRLTVL.

The chain employs TRBV5-1 and TRBJ2-7, with 10 bases matching TRBD2. This CDR3 has 16 residues. Germline V gives CDR1 SGHRS, CDR2 YFSETQ. V was clipped by 4 bases and J by 0 bases; unmatched bases: 7. This CDR3 is CASSPRTSGDSYEQYF. In nucleotides, the CDR3 is TGCGCCAGCAGCCCTAGGACTAGCGGAGACTCCTACGAGCAGTACTTC.

The rearrangement links TRBV20-1 to TRBJ2-3; 9 bases line up with TRBD2. This CDR3 spans 13 amino acids. V lost 6 bases to trimming and J lost 5 bases; unmatched junction nucleotides: 6. Germline V lookup: CDR1 DFQATT, CDR2 SNEGSKA (reference sequence). This chain's CDR3 is CSANLAGRDTQYF. CDR3 DNA: TGCAGTGCCAACCTAGCGGGGAGAGATACGCAGTATTTT.

This clonotype was observed a handful of times. The V gene is TRBV20-1, the J gene TRBJ2-5; 7 bases map to TRBD2. CDR3 size: 14 residues. The trim removed 5 bases at V and 3 bases at J, leaving 9 bases unmatched. Germline CDR1 is DFQATT and CDR2 is SNEGSKA (reference sequence). The DNA of the CDR3 is TGCAGTGCTGAGGATCGACTAGCCAAAGAGACCCAGTACTTC. This encodes CSAEDRLAKETQYF.

The table lists this clonotype with a few counts. The CDR3 protein is CASSLASGSTDTQYF. In DNA, the CDR3 is TGTGCCAGCAGCTTAGCTTCGGGCTCCACAGATACGCAGTATTTT. This sequence joins TRBV11-2 and TRBJ2-3; unclear D gene. V was trimmed by 1 base and J by 2 bases, leaving 10 bases between them. The V gene's germline CDR1 is SGHAT and CDR2 FQNNGV. The CDR3 totals 15 residues.

DNA for the CDR3: TGTGCCAGCTCACCCGTAAGAAGTCTCGGCGGTGAGCAGTTCTTC. It specifies CASSPVRSLGGEQFF. This sequence joins TRBV18 and TRBJ2-1; D gene ambiguous. The CDR3 is 15 amino acids. Germline V gives CDR1 KGHSH, CDR2 LQKENI. Trimming pared 3 bases from V and 9 bases from J, leaving 18 bases between.

The chain recombines TRBV5-1 with TRBJ1-5; TRBD1 matches 9 bases. Trimming cost V 1 base and J 6 bases; bases outside gene matches: 8. The length of the CDR3 is 16 residues. CDR1 SGHRS and CDR2 YFSETQ come from the germline V gene. CDR3 bases: TGCGCCAGCAGCTTGATCCGGGACAGGGTGGTTCAGCCCCAGCATTTT. This sequence encodes CASSLIRDRVVQPQHF.